This record covers a single TCR beta chain. TCRdb keeps only in-frame clones here, not all; method: immunoSEQ multiplex PCR. The table shows 150,000 or so clones, with approximately 93% occurring only once. This sample was included in a study of control samples from healthy donors and cancer patients. CDR1 and CDR2 (germline): MNHEY, SMNVEV (reference sequence). The V gene lost 2 bases and the J gene lost 6 bases, with 11 bases spanning the gap. The CDR3 has 14 amino acids. V and J are TRBV27 and TRBJ1-5, with TRBD1 as a possible D gene (5 bases). The receptor was isolated from a man between 40 and 49 years old in good health. The sample was blood. CDR3 sequence reads: CASSLGGKGQPQHF. The CDR3 DNA reads as TGTGCCAGCAGTTTAGGGGGGAAAGGTCAGCCCCAGCATTTT.